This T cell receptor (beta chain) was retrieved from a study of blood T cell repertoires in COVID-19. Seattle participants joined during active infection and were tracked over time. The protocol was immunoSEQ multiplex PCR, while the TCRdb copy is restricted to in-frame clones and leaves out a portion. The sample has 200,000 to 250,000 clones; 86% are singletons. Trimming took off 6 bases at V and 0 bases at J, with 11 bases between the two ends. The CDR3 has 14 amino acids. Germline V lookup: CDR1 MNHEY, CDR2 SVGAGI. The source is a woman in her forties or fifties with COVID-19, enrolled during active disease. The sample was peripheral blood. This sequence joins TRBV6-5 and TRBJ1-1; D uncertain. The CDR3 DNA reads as TGTGCCAGCAGCGGCAGGTACATGAACACTGAAGCTTTCTTT. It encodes CASSGRYMNTEAFF.